The 24 T cell receptor beta chains given below trace back to one sample, sequenced in a study of regulatory T cells in long-lasting Graves disease. Specified time point: persistent/refractory GD, antithyroid drugs over 5 years with positive TRAb. Construction of the TCR library relied on RNA isolated from PBMCs. Sequencing libraries for TCR beta were prepared with iRepertoire HTBI primers and Arm-PCR of CDR3 regions. TCRdb independently ran MiXCR on the multiplex PCR reads; one entry per CDR3 protein. The table lists 400,000 to 500,000 distinct CDR3 sequences, around a fifth of them singletons. The starting material was peripheral blood mononuclear cells (PBMCs), obtained when the disease was refractory, from a patient treated with antithyroid drugs. These receptors were obtained from a female donor with Graves disease.

This clonotype has at least ten counts. The J gene is TRBJ1-1, the V gene TRBV28, with D perhaps matching TRBD1 (5 bases). Per germline, CDR1 MDHEN and CDR2 SYDVKM. The CDR3 covers 11 residues. V was clipped by 8 bases and J by 6 bases, with 10 bases between them. CDR3 loop: CASLRVAEAFF. The CDR3 DNA sequence: TGTGCCAGCCTCAGGGTGGCTGAAGCTTTCTTT.

This rearrangement joins TRBV18 to TRBJ2-4; D possibly corresponds to TRBD2 (5 bases). Germline CDR1 reads KGHSH; CDR2 reads LQKENI. V lost 3 bases and J lost 9, with 9 bases in between. CDR3 length equals 12 residues. The CDR3 loop is CASSPGNLIQYF. CDR3 DNA sequence: TGTGCCAGCTCACCCGGGAACCTCATTCAGTACTTC.

This clonotype was observed at least ten times. The V and J genes are TRBV9 and TRBJ1-4, with D tentatively TRBD1 (6 bases). V shed 0 bases and J shed 5 bases, with 11 bases lying between them. The CDR3 covers 15 residues. Germline CDR1 and CDR2: SGDLS and YYNGEE. Written as DNA, the CDR3 is TGTGCCAGCAGCGTAGGAGGCAGGGGAAATGAAAAACTGTTTTTT. Translation: CASSVGGRGNEKLFF.

This clonotype has a count of ten or more. The rearrangement uses TRBV7-9 and TRBJ2-5; maybe TRBD1 (5 bases). V lost 1 base and J lost 2, with 8 bases in between. Germline loops: CDR1 SEHNR, CDR2 FQNEAQ (reference sequence). The CDR3 extends over 14 amino acids. The CDR3 reads CASSLGGRQETQYF. CDR3 nucleotides: TGTGCCAGCAGCTTAGGGGGCAGACAAGAGACCCAGTACTTC.

The V and J genes are TRBV12-3 or TRBV12-4 and TRBJ2-2, with no clear D. This CDR3 is 12 amino acids long. V was clipped by 10 bases and J by 1 base, with 7 bases between them. This CDR3 is CAIKRNTGELFF. CDR3 bases: TGTGCCATAAAGAGGAACACCGGGGAGCTGTTTTTT.

The gene calls are TRBV3-1 and TRBJ2-7; a weak D match, TRBD1 (5 bases). Deletions cut 0 bases from V and 2 bases from J, with 14 bases between. The CDR3 runs 16 residues. The germline V gene encodes CDR1 LGHDT and CDR2 YNNKEL (reference sequence). The CDR3 coding sequence is TGTGCCAGCAGCCAAGATGTCGACAGTTCTCCCTACGAGCAGTACTTC. The encoded protein is CASSQDVDSSPYEQYF.

The J gene is TRBJ1-5, the V gene TRBV28; D is unclear. Trimming cost V 4 bases and J 9 bases, with 16 bases left between them. Germline loops: CDR1 MDHEN, CDR2 SYDVKM. The CDR3 is 14 amino acids. CDR3 coding DNA: TGTGCCAGCAGTTCATCGGACCAAGTCGGGCCCCAGCATTTT. Protein: CASSSSDQVGPQHF.

At least ten counts were recorded for this clonotype. The chain couples TRBV6-1 to TRBJ1-2; perhaps TRBD1 as D (6 bases). The V end lost 5 bases, the J end lost 8 bases, and 12 bases lay between the germline ends. Germline loops: CDR1 MNHNS, CDR2 SASEGT. This CDR3 region has 12 residues. Here the CDR3 DNA reads TGTGCCAGCAGTCTCCGGACAGTAGGCTACACCTTC. This gives the protein CASSLRTVGYTF.

Notes on this clonotype: This may be a read error: a much more frequent sequence differs by one nucleotide. The V and J genes are TRBV20-1 and TRBJ1-1; maybe TRBD1 (6 bases). The germline V gene has CDR1 DFQATT and CDR2 SNEGSKA (reference sequence). The CDR3 covers 13 residues. This chain's CDR3 is CGAPLRGSTEAFF. CDR3 DNA sequence: TGCGGTGCCCCTCTTAGGGGGAGCACTGAAGCTTTCTTT.

V usage is TRBV7-8 and J usage is TRBJ2-1; 10 nucleotides match TRBD2. The CDR3 is 15 amino acids. V shed 5 bases and J 9 bases; nucleotides not matched to a gene: 10. CDR1 is SGHVS, CDR2 FQNEAQ, per germline. CDR3 loop: CASSRMGTSETEQFF. The DNA of the CDR3 is TGTGCCAGCAGCCGGATGGGGACTAGCGAGACTGAGCAGTTCTTC.

This clonotype was counted only a few times. CDR3 bases: TGTGCCAGCAGCTTGAGTTCACCCCTCCACTTT. Protein: CASSLSSPLHF. V usage is TRBV5-4 and J usage is TRBJ1-6; no firm D call. The germline CDR1 and CDR2 sequences are SGHNT and YYREEE (reference sequence). This CDR3 has 11 amino acids. V lost 1 base, J lost 9 bases, and 2 bases lay in between.

This clonotype was seen repeatedly, ten times or more. The gene calls are TRBV6-2 or TRBV6-3 and TRBJ1-5; D unclear. The CDR3 contains 13 residues. Trimming stripped 7 bases from V and 7 bases from J, with 14 bases between. Germline loops: CDR1 MNHEY, CDR2 SVGEGT. The CDR3 region is CASNYLPPQPQHF. The CDR3 DNA reads as TGTGCCAGCAACTACTTACCCCCCCAGCCCCAGCATTTT.

CDR3 protein: CASSLLFGGGYTF. CDR3 in DNA: TGCGCCAGCAGCTTGTTATTCGGCGGTGGCTACACCTTC. V is TRBV5-1 and J is TRBJ1-2; D call uncertain. V lost 1 base and J lost 7, with 11 bases in between. There are 13 residues in the CDR3. Germline-derived CDR1 and CDR2 are SGHRS and YFSETQ.

As concerns this clonotype: The junction does not match germline at one end; this may be a read error. This chain joins TRBV7-6 and TRBJ1-1, with D hard to call. CDR1 SGHVS and CDR2 FNYEAQ come from the germline V gene. CDR3 length: 13 amino acids. Here the CDR3 reads CASSPTLNAEAFF. CDR3 nucleotides: TGTGCCAGCAGCCCAACACTGAACGCTGAAGCTTTCTTT.

In its sample, this clonotype was seen many times. The chain joins TRBV28 to TRBJ1-5, with D tentatively TRBD1 (6 bases). Per the germline V gene, CDR1 is MDHEN and CDR2 is SYDVKM. This CDR3 spans 15 amino acids. Trimming stripped 5 bases from V and 7 bases from J, with 18 bases between. CDR3 DNA sequence: TGTGCCAGCAGTCCCACGGGGGACACCAGACAGCCCCAGCATTTT. It yields the protein CASSPTGDTRQPQHF.

This clonotype appeared many times. The chain carries TRBV7-6 and TRBJ2-7, with D possibly matching TRBD2 (6 bases). Germline CDR1 reads SGHVS; CDR2 reads FNYEAQ. The CDR3 consists of 11 residues. Deletions cut 8 bases from V and 6 bases from J, with 11 bases between. The CDR3, as DNA: TGTGCCAGCGGGATGGGAGGCGAGCAGTACTTC. It is translated as CASGMGGEQYF.

In its sample, this clonotype was seen a few times. The chain has TRBV19 and TRBJ2-3, with D possibly being TRBD1 or TRBD2 (5 bases each). The CDR3 has 14 residues. The V and J ends lost 5 bases and 5 bases respectively, with 14 bases between them. Germline loops: CDR1 LNHDA, CDR2 SQIVND (reference sequence). CDR3 nucleotides: TGTGCCAGTAGTGTCGGGGCCTTCTTAGATACGCAGTATTTT. It encodes CASSVGAFLDTQYF.

This clonotype was counted ten times or more. V usage is TRBV10-3 and J usage is TRBJ1-2; 7 bases agree with TRBD1. Unmatched junction bases numbered 6, after V lost 5 bases and J lost 0 bases. Germline V CDR1 and CDR2: ENHRY, SYGVKD. The CDR3 is made up of 15 amino acids. CDR3 DNA sequence: TGTGCCATCAGTAGACAGGGCGGCGCTAACTATGGCTACACCTTC. This sequence encodes CAISRQGGANYGYTF.

The sample holds a few counts of this clonotype. The rearrangement links TRBV12-3 or TRBV12-4 to TRBJ2-3; a weak D match, TRBD1 (6 bases). CDR3 length: 16 amino acids. V dropped 3 bases and J dropped 1 base, with 14 bases sitting between them. The CDR3 DNA sequence: TGTGCCAGCAGTTTTCCCCAGGGGACACGCACAGATACGCAGTATTTT. This gives the protein CASSFPQGTRTDTQYF.

This chain uses TRBV6-1 with TRBJ2-7; 14 bases are a match to TRBD2. Germline CDR1 is MNHNS and CDR2 is SASEGT. V was clipped by 10 bases and J by 7 bases; unmatched bases: 9. There are 14 residues in the CDR3. The CDR3: CAIPGGLAGDEQYF. Written as DNA, the CDR3 is TGTGCCATTCCGGGGGGACTAGCGGGGGATGAGCAGTACTTC.

This clonotype has ten or more counts. The V gene is TRBV7-6, the J gene TRBJ1-2; 7 bases fit TRBD1. V trimming: 1 base; J trimming: 8 bases; junction bases outside the gene matches: 7. Germline CDR1 reads SGHVS; CDR2 reads FNYEAQ. This CDR3 has 14 amino acids. DNA of the CDR3: TGTGCCAGCAGCTTAGGACAGGGCGGTATGGGCTACACCTTC. Translated: CASSLGQGGMGYTF.

This clonotype was detected ten times or more. V and J are TRBV11-2 and TRBJ1-2, with D perhaps matching TRBD1 (5 bases). V lost 5 bases to trimming and J lost 3 bases, with 16 bases between them. From germline, CDR1 is SGHAT and CDR2 FQNNGV. This CDR3 has 15 amino acids. The CDR3 loop reads CASSPEVGEDYGYTF. CDR3 nucleotide sequence: TGTGCCAGCAGCCCAGAGGTAGGGGAGGACTATGGCTACACCTTC. The full variable domain, with the rest looked up from reference TRBV11-2 and TRBJ1-2, is EAGVAQSPRYKIIEKRQSVAFWCNPISGHATLYWYQQILGQGPKLLIQFQNNGVVDDSQLPKDRFSAERLKGVDSTLKIQPAKLEDSAVYLCASSPEVGEDYGYTFGSGTRLTVV.

This clonotype came up many times. J is TRBJ2-7 and V is TRBV28, with TRBD2 identical over 9 bases. The V and J ends lost 5 bases and 2 bases, in that order; junction bases with no gene match: 4. Looked up from germline, CDR1 is MDHEN and CDR2 is SYDVKM. The CDR3 sequence is 14 residues long. This chain's CDR3 is CASSPGTSPYEQYF. CDR3 DNA: TGTGCCAGCAGTCCCGGGACTAGCCCCTACGAGCAGTACTTC.

In its sample, this clonotype was seen many times. V usage is TRBV10-3 and J usage is TRBJ2-7, with D hard to call. This CDR3 spans 14 amino acids. V shed 3 bases and J shed 3 bases, with 12 bases lying between them. CDR1 ENHRY and CDR2 SYGVKD come from the germline V gene. The CDR3 region is CAISDPVLFYEQYF. The CDR3 nucleotides read TGTGCCATCAGTGATCCTGTACTGTTCTACGAGCAGTACTTC.